This note documents a single T cell receptor (beta chain) sequence. The Seattle site enrolled patients during active infection and followed them longitudinally. This table comes from immunoSEQ multiplex PCR, and its TCRdb copy is limited to in-frame clones, with some not included. There are some 87,000 clones in the sample; about 90% occur only once, and roughly 4.2% lies in the top ten. The data were taken from a study of blood T cell repertoires in COVID-19. In the study overall: Acute and convalescent COVID-19 samples came from the United States, Italy and Spain. T cells, B-cell-depleted T cells, or PBMCs provided the cDNA or gDNA that served as material.

Looked up from germline, CDR1 is SQVTM and CDR2 is ANQGSEA. J was trimmed by 0 bases and V by 6 bases; bases with no gene match: 8. CDR3 length: 14 residues. The rearrangement joins TRBV29-1 to TRBJ2-7; 7 bases are shared with TRBD1. The source is a human donor with COVID-19, enrolled during active disease. The donor label of this sample is uncertain. The sequenced sample was peripheral blood. The CDR3 DNA reads TGCAGCGTCCGAAACAGGGGCAGCTCCTACGAGCAGTACTTC. Protein sequence: CSVRNRGSSYEQYF.